The clone carrying this TCR beta chain was observed many times. The record originates from a study of T cells after yellow fever vaccination. Study context: Preparation of the low-cell-number fractions used SMART-Seq v4 Ultra Low Input.

The V end was cut by 2 bases, the J end by 2 bases, with 15 bases between. Germline CDR1 MNHEY, CDR2 SVGAGI. The CDR3 runs 16 residues. Template switching by 5'RACE produced TCR cDNA, adding a universal primer site and UMIs. TCRdb re-called the 5' RACE reads through MiXCR, storing one row per CDR3 protein. The table lists some 420,000 distinct CDR3 sequences, around 20% of them singletons. This rearrangement joins TRBV6-5 to TRBJ2-5; D is possibly TRBD2 (5 bases). The input for sequencing was PBMCs, taken before the yellow fever booster vaccination. The TCR comes from a man aged 18 to 29 who received the YFV17D yellow fever vaccine. The CDR3 spells CASSYNGPGLQETQYF. The DNA for the CDR3 is TGTGCCAGCAGTTACAACGGCCCGGGGTTGCAAGAGACCCAGTACTTC.